The clone carrying this T cell receptor (beta chain) was found once. The sample is drawn from a study of blood T cell repertoires in COVID-19. Study in general: Collection of acute and convalescent COVID-19 samples took place in the United States, Italy and Spain. T cells, B-cell-depleted T cells, or PBMCs supplied cDNA or gDNA.

In the original analysis: By means of reference gene primer amplification, nucleated cell counts were estimated. This table comes from immunoSEQ multiplex PCR, and its TCRdb copy is limited to in-frame clones, with some not included. V and J calls plus clone size are reproduced from that table; the DNA served to infer D and trimming. Of about 480,000 clones in the sample, around 89% were seen once. Sequencing was performed on peripheral blood. The sequence derives from a young woman with acute or convalescent COVID-19.

The CDR3 reads CASSLSRAGAFF. CDR3 in DNA: TGTGCCAGCAGCTTGAGCCGAGCGGGAGCTTTCTTT. The rearrangement links TRBV5-6 to TRBJ1-1; D is uncertain. This CDR3 has 12 amino acids. Germline CDR1 is SGHDT and CDR2 is YYEEEE. Trimming cost V 1 base and J 10 bases, with 11 bases left between them.